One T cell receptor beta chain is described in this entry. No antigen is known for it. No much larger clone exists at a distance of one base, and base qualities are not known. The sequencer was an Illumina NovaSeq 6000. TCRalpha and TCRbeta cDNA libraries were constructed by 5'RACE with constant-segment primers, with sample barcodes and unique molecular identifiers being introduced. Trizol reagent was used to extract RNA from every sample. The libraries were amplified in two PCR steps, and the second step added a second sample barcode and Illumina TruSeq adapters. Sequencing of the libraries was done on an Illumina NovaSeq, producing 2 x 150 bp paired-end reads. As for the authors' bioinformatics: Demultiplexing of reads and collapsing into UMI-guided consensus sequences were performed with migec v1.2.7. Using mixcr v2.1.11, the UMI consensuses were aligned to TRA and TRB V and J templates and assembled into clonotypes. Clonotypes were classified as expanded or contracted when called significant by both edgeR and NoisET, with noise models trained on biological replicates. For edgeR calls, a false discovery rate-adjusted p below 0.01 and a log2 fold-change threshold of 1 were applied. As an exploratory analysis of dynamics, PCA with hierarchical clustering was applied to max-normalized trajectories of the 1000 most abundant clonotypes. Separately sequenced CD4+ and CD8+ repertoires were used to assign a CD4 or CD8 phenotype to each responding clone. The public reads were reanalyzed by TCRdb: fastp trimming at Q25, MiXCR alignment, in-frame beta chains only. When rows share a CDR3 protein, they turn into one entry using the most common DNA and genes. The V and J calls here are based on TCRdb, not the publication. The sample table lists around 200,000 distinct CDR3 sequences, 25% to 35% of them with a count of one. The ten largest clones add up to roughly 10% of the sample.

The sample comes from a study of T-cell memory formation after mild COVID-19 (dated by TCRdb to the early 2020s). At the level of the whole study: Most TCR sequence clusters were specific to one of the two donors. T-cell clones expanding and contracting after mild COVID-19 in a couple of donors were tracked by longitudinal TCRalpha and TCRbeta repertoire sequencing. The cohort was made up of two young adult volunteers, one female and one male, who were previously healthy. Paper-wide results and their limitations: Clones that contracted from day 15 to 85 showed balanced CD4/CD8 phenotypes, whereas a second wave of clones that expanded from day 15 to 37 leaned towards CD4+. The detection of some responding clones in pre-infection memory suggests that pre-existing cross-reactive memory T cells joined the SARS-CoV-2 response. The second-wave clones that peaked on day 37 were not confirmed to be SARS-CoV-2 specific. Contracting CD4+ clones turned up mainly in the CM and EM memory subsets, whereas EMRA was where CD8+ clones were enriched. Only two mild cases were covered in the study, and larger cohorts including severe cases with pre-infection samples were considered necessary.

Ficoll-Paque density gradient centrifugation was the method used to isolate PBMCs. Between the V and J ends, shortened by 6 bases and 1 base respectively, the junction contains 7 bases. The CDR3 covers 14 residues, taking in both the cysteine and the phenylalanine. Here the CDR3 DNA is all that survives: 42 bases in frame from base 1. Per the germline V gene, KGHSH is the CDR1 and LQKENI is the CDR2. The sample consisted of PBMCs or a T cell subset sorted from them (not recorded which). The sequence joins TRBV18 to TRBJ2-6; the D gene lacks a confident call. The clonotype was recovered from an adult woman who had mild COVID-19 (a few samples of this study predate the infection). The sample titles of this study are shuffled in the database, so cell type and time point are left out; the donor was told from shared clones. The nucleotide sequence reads TGTGCCAGCTCGGCAGTGTCTGGGGCCAACGTCCTGACTTTC. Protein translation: CASSAVSGANVLTF.